The entry below describes one T cell receptor beta chain. No antigen is known for it. The treatment here: oral pan-JAK inhibitor, 5-10 mg twice daily. Alopecia areata patients provided lesional scalp punch biopsies and peripheral blood, both collected for the study. This sample was taken from a study of CD8+ T cells in alopecia areata. The study, taken as a whole, reports: On tofacitinib, scalp clonality and expanded CD8+ clones among top 100 fell significantly.

Extraction and reverse transcription of RNA yielded cDNA as the sequencing template. Sequencing used immunoSEQ multiplex PCR; TCRdb keeps in-frame clones, though not all of them. This sample has about 190,000 clones, with roughly 60% found just once. After removal of 4 bases from V and 2 bases from J, the junction contained 3 bases not matched to a gene. Germline values: CDR1 LNHDA, CDR2 SQIVND (reference sequence). The CDR3 runs 14 residues. The rearrangement uses TRBV19 and TRBJ2-3; TRBD2 matches 7 bases. The material was CD4+ T cells sorted from blood, obtained at week 24, from a patient treated with tofacitinib. This TCR was sampled from a human donor with alopecia areata. DNA for the CDR3: TGTGCCAGTAGTAGGGGACTACCCACAGATACGCAGTATTTT. It codes for CASSRGLPTDTQYF.